This paragraph reports one T cell receptor beta chain. As yet, its antigen is unknown. One entry per CDR3 protein, called by TCRdb with MiXCR from the RT-PCR reads. The sample carries a few hundred thousand distinct CDR3 sequences, approximately 14% recorded once. The trim removed 1 base at V and 2 bases at J, leaving 5 bases unmatched. Germline CDR1 is MDHEN and CDR2 is SYDVKM. This CDR3 comprises 15 residues. These data are taken from a study of response to subunit inactivated influenza vaccine. Study observations and caveats: Every seasonal influenza vaccination brings in few new T cells, the authors suggested.

The receptor was isolated from a man in his forties or fifties who received an inactivated influenza vaccine. The source was PBMCs from blood, collected 12 days after vaccination. This chain links TRBV28 with TRBJ2-7; 7 positions agree with TRBD1. CDR3 sequence reads: CASSLYGQGAYEQYF. CDR3 coding DNA: TGTGCCAGCAGTTTATACGGGCAGGGGGCCTACGAGCAGTACTTC. The full variable domain, completed using reference TRBV28 and TRBJ2-7, is DVKVTQSSRYLVKRTGEKVFLECVQDMDHENMFWYRQDPGLGLRLIYFSYDVKMKEKGDIPEGYSVSREKKERFSLILESASTNQTSMYLCASSLYGQGAYEQYFGPGTRLTVT.